This TCR beta chain was identified in a study of blood T cells in healthy people across ages. Trimming shortened V by 2 bases and J by 4 bases, and 12 bases separated the two germline ends. The germline CDR1 and CDR2 sequences are MNHEY and SMNVEV (reference sequence). The CDR3 spans 15 residues. A minimum of 6 micrograms of total RNA was extracted per sample. This clonotype occurred a few times. Primed by a sample-barcoded 5' primer and a J-beta primer mix, a second PCR proceeded for roughly 7 to 11 cycles. Each CDR3 protein gets one entry after TCRdb re-called the 5' RACE reads with MiXCR. This sample has approximately 2,000,000 distinct CDR3 sequences, with 30% to 40% found just once.

The V gene is TRBV27, the J gene TRBJ2-1; D is undetermined. Sequences were obtained from blood. This TCR came from a human donor in good health. CDR3 bases: TGTGCCAGCAGTTTAACGGCTAACCCATACAATGAGCAGTTCTTC. Its translation: CASSLTANPYNEQFF.